A selection of T cell receptor beta chains follows, all from one sample in a study of shared clonotypes between healthy human individuals. Repertoires were generated with immunoSEQ multiplex PCR, while TCRdb's copy carries only in-frame clones and drops some. The sample carries roughly 2.4 million clones, more than 90% recorded once. Sequences were obtained from naive CD4+ T cells sorted from blood. These receptors came from a man aged 18 to 29 in good health. Both conserved end residues are part of each CDR3. A D gene is named only where the DNA matches it firmly.

d_call j_call v_call cdr3_nt cdr3_aa
- TRBJ1-6 TRBV30 TGTGCCTGGACCCGCCCGCAGCCTAATTCACCCCTCCACTTT CAWTRPQPNSPLHF
- TRBJ1-6 TRBV4-1 TGCGCCAGCAGCCGAGTAAATTCACCCCTCCACTTT CASSRVNSPLHF
TRBD1 TRBJ2-7 TRBV18 TGTGCCAGCTCACCAGGGCAGGGGGACGAGCAGTACTTC CASSPGQGDEQYF
- TRBJ1-1 TRBV6-5 TGTGCCAGCAGCCCCTCCCCGGGACAGAACACTGAAGCTTTCTTT CASSPSPGQNTEAFF
- TRBJ2-3 TRBV30 TGTGCCTGGAGTGCCGGAAGAGCGGGTCGCACAGATACGCAGTATTTT CAWSAGRAGRTDTQYF
TRBD1 TRBJ2-7 TRBV5-1 TGCGCCAGCAGCCGGGGACAGGGACTAACCTACGAGCAGTACTTC CASSRGQGLTYEQYF
- TRBJ1-1 TRBV5-1 TGCGCCAGCAGCCCGAGGACAGCATCGAACACTGAAGCTTTCTTT CASSPRTASNTEAFF
TRBD1 TRBJ2-7 TRBV5-4 TGTGCCAGCAGCTTGATGGGACAGGGGGCCGGCGAGCAGTACTTC CASSLMGQGAGEQYF
- TRBJ2-2 TRBV18 TGTGCCAGCTCGCCAGGTGTAGTAGCGGCCACCGGGGAGCTGTTTTTT CASSPGVVAATGELFF
- TRBJ1-1 TRBV5-4 TGTGCCAGCAGCTTATTAAATTTCGCTGAAGCTTTCTTT CASSLLNFAEAFF
- TRBJ1-1 TRBV29-1 TGCAGCGCCCGGACAGCGAACACTGAAGCTTTCTTT CSARTANTEAFF
- TRBJ2-2 TRBV6-1 TGTGCCAGCATGTCTTTCACAAACACCGGGGAGCTGTTTTTT CASMSFTNTGELFF
TRBD2 TRBJ2-7 TRBV7-9 TGTGCCAGCAGCTCGACTAGCGGAGTCAGGGAGTACTTC CASSSTSGVREYF
- TRBJ2-2 TRBV6-6 TGTGCCAGCAGTCTACTACAGGGTTTAACCGGGGAGCTGTTTTTT CASSLLQGLTGELFF
- TRBJ1-2 TRBV5-1 TGCGCCAGCAGCTCCGGATCCCCGGATTCCAACTATGGCTACACCTTC CASSSGSPDSNYGYTF
- TRBJ2-4 TRBV5-4 TGTGCCAGCAGCCCCTTAGGGGAAAACATTCAGTACTTC CASSPLGENIQYF
- TRBJ2-3 TRBV7-9 TGTGCCAGCAGCTTAGCGGGCGGATACACAGATACGCAGTATTTT CASSLAGGYTDTQYF
TRBD2 TRBJ2-5 TRBV30 TGTGCCTGGAAGGGTAGCGGGAGAGGGGAGACCCAGTACTTC CAWKGSGRGETQYF
TRBD2 TRBJ2-1 TRBV7-2 TGTGCCAGCAGCTTAGTCGGCGGGGGGGCCTCCAATGAGCAGTTCTTC CASSLVGGGASNEQFF
TRBD2 TRBJ2-5 TRBV5-6 TGTGCCAGCAGCTCGGGCCCGGGGACTAGCGGGGGGATGGAGACCCAGTACTTC CASSSGPGTSGGMETQYF